This passage covers 18 T cell receptor beta chains from one sample sequenced in a study of OX40 agonist ivuxolimab in advanced cancers. TCRdb's table, derived via immunoSEQ multiplex PCR, lists solely in-frame clones and lacks some. The data show some 98,000 clones, more than 85% seen once. Here the sequenced sample was CD4+ or CD8+ T cells sorted from blood, taken in a trial of the OX40 agonist ivuxolimab. The receptors originated from an adult with an advanced solid tumor such as melanoma, head and neck, liver or kidney cancer.

V and J are TRBV7-2 and TRBJ2-7, with D possibly TRBD2 on 5 matching bases. The CDR3 runs to 16 residues. The V end lost 0 bases, the J end lost 3 bases, and 15 bases lay between the germline ends. CDR1 and CDR2 (germline): SGHTA, FQGNSA. The CDR3 loop reads CASSLARDRTLYEQYF. CDR3 nucleotides: TGTGCCAGCAGCTTAGCGAGGGATCGGACCCTCTACGAGCAGTACTTC.

This clone was detected only once. The chain joins TRBV7-6 to TRBJ2-3; D is ambiguous. CDR1 and CDR2 from the germline V gene are SGHVS and FNYEAQ. The CDR3 length is 11 residues. Trimming shortened V by 3 bases and J by 2 bases, and 0 bases separated the two germline ends. CDR3 loop: CASSFTDTQYF. DNA of the CDR3: TGTGCCAGCAGCTTCACAGATACGCAGTATTTT.

The chain links TRBV18 to TRBJ2-1; 10 nucleotides agree with TRBD2. Per germline, CDR1 KGHSH and CDR2 LQKENI. This CDR3 contains 17 residues. Unmatched junction bases numbered 4, after V lost 2 bases and J lost 0 bases. The CDR3 spells CASSPVASGSSYNEQFF. CDR3 DNA sequence: TGTGCCAGCTCACCAGTAGCTAGCGGGAGCTCCTACAATGAGCAGTTCTTC.

The chain couples TRBV27 to TRBJ2-1, with 7 bases matching TRBD2. CDR3 size: 14 residues. Looked up from germline, CDR1 is MNHEY and CDR2 is SMNVEV (reference sequence). Trimming removed 2 bases from V and 5 bases from J; junction bases left unmatched: 3. CDR3 region: CASSLSGANNEQFF. The DNA for the CDR3 is TGTGCCAGCAGTTTAAGCGGGGCAAACAATGAGCAGTTCTTC.

In DNA form, the CDR3 reads TGTGCCAGCGGACTTACCGACTATGGCTACACCTTC. This codes for CASGLTDYGYTF. The V call is TRBV28, the J call TRBJ1-2; the D is unclear. Germline V lookup: CDR1 MDHEN, CDR2 SYDVKM. The CDR3 has 12 amino acids. The V gene lost 8 bases and the J gene lost 3 bases, with 10 bases spanning the gap.

A few counts support this clone. V is TRBV2 and J is TRBJ1-2; no firm D call. Germline lookup yields CDR1 SNHLY and CDR2 FYNNEI. This CDR3 has 12 amino acids. V lost 4 bases to trimming and J lost 7 bases, with 10 bases between them. The CDR3 region has the DNA TGTGCCAGCAGTGCGGACGGTTCTGGCTACACCTTC. Translation: CASSADGSGYTF.

This rearrangement joins TRBV28 to TRBJ2-7; D gene ambiguous. The CDR3 spans 13 residues. V lost 6 bases and J 4 bases, leaving 13 bases between the germline ends. Germline V CDR1 and CDR2: MDHEN, SYDVKM. The CDR3 coding sequence is TGTGCCAGCAGAACGGCTCCGGAGTACGAGCAGTACTTC. As protein: CASRTAPEYEQYF.

This clone has just a few counts. The genes are TRBV5-1 and TRBJ1-1; D not resolved. From germline, CDR1 is SGHRS and CDR2 YFSETQ. The CDR3 runs 14 residues. The V and J ends lost 4 bases and 2 bases respectively, with 12 bases between them. The CDR3 DNA reads TGCGCCAGCAGCAGTCCGGGCCTCAACACTGAAGCTTTCTTT. It translates to CASSSPGLNTEAFF. Full variable domain (outside the CDR3, taken from reference TRBV5-1 and TRBJ1-1): KAGVTQTPRYLIKTRGQQVTLSCSPISGHRSVSWYQQTPGQGLQFLFEYFSETQRNKGNFPGRFSGRQFSNSRSEMNVSTLELGDSALYLCASSSPGLNTEAFFGQGTRLTVV.

The chain employs TRBV29-1 and TRBJ2-1; D uncertain. Germline CDR1 and CDR2: SQVTM and ANQGSEA. V lost 4 bases to trimming and J lost 7 bases, with 5 bases between them. The CDR3 is made up of 10 amino acids. The CDR3 protein is CSVGLNEQFF. CDR3 DNA sequence: TGCAGCGTTGGCTTGAATGAGCAGTTCTTC.

The V call is TRBV6-1, the J call TRBJ2-1; 8 bases fit TRBD1. The J segment lost 1 base and the V segment lost 6 bases, leaving 5 bases of the junction unmatched. The CDR3 is 15 amino acids. CDR1 MNHNS and CDR2 SASEGT come from the germline V gene. The CDR3 coding sequence is TGTGCCAGCAGGATACAGGGGGTATCCTACAATGAGCAGTTCTTC. Translated, it gives CASRIQGVSYNEQFF.

The V and J genes are TRBV7-9 and TRBJ1-2, with 12 bases identical to TRBD1. The CDR3 runs to 16 residues. V was pared by 5 bases and J by 4 bases, with 8 bases of the junction left unmatched. Germline-derived CDR1 and CDR2 are SEHNR and FQNEAQ (reference sequence). The CDR3 spells CASSPPRDRGPYGYTF. As DNA, the CDR3 is TGTGCCAGCAGCCCCCCCCGGGACAGGGGGCCCTATGGCTACACCTTC.

This clone was recorded once. J is TRBJ1-4 and V is TRBV7-7; D is uncertain. The V gene's germline CDR1 is SSHAT and CDR2 FNYEAQ (reference sequence). V was cut by 5 bases and J by 8 bases, with 12 bases left in between. CDR3 length equals 13 residues. As DNA, the CDR3 is TGTGCCAGCAGCCTCCATCGTAACGAAAAACTGTTTTTT. Protein product: CASSLHRNEKLFF.

This chain links TRBV6-1 with TRBJ2-7, with a tentative D call TRBD1 (5 bases). The germline V gene has CDR1 MNHNS and CDR2 SASEGT. The germline V and J ends were trimmed by 5 bases and 5 bases, with 16 bases remaining between them. This CDR3 spans 14 amino acids. Here the CDR3 DNA reads TGTGCCAGCAGTACAACGACAGTTCCCAACGAGCAGTACTTC. This gives the protein CASSTTTVPNEQYF.

The gene calls are TRBV25-1 and TRBJ2-7; 9 positions agree with TRBD1. Germline loops: CDR1 MGHDK, CDR2 SYGVNS. This CDR3 spans 16 amino acids. Trimming removed 4 bases from V and 4 bases from J; junction bases left unmatched: 11. The CDR3 DNA reads TGTGCCAGCAGTGGGTCCGGGACAGGGAGCCTTTACGAGCAGTACTTC. This sequence encodes CASSGSGTGSLYEQYF.

This chain joins TRBV5-1 and TRBJ2-1; 7 nucleotides match TRBD1. This CDR3 is 16 amino acids long. Germline loops: CDR1 SGHRS, CDR2 YFSETQ. V was clipped by 0 bases and J by 2 bases; unmatched bases: 5. The DNA of the CDR3 is TGCGCCAGCAGCTTGGGAGGGGGCGTTGCCTACAATGAGCAGTTCTTC. It codes for CASSLGGGVAYNEQFF.

The chain links TRBV4-3 to TRBJ1-3; D unresolved. The V gene lost 0 bases and the J gene lost 4 bases, with 4 bases spanning the gap. The CDR3 has 13 residues. CDR1 and CDR2 from the germline V gene are LGHNA and YSLEER. In nucleotides, the CDR3 is TGCGCCAGCAGCCAAGAAGGCGGAAACACCATATATTTT. It codes for CASSQEGGNTIYF.

V gene TRBV4-3 combines with J gene TRBJ1-2; D unclear. The CDR3 consists of 14 residues. Germline V lookup: CDR1 LGHNA, CDR2 YSLEER. With 0 bases removed from V and 1 base from J, the gap between germline ends came to 6 bases. The CDR3 reads CASSQDVNNYGYTF. The CDR3 coding sequence is TGCGCCAGCAGCCAAGACGTGAATAACTATGGCTACACCTTC.

The chain combines TRBV5-8 with TRBJ2-3; TRBD2 aligns across 8 bases. The CDR3 is 18 residues long. With 2 bases clipped from V and 6 bases from J, the junction kept 17 bases outside the gene matches. Germline-derived CDR1 and CDR2 are SGHTS and YDEGEE. This CDR3 reads CASSLRGFGGRSSDTQYF. For the CDR3, the DNA is TGTGCCAGCAGCTTAAGGGGTTTTGGCGGGAGGTCTTCGGATACGCAGTATTTT.